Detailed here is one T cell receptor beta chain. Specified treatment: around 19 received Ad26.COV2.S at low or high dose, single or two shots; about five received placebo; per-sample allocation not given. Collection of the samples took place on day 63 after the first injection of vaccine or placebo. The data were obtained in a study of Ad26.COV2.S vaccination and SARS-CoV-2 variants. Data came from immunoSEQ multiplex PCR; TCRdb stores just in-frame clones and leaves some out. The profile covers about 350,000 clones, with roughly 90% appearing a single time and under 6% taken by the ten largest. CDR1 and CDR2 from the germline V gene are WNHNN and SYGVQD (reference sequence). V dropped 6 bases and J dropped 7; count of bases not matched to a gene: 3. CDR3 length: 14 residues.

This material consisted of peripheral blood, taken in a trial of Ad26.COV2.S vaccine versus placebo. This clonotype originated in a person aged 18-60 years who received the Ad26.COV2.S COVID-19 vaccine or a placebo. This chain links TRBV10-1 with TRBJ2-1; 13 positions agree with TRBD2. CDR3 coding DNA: TGCGCCAGCAGCAGGACTAGCGGGAGTAATGAGCAGTTCTTC. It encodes CASSRTSGSNEQFF.